Shown below are 20 T cell receptor beta chains from a single sample sequenced in a study of CD8 T cells in Susac syndrome. After extraction with the RNeasy kit, about 0.45 to 1 ug of the RNA was reverse transcribed using random hexamers. TCRdb re-derived calls from the immunoSEQ multiplex PCR reads in MiXCR, one entry per CDR3 protein. The profile shows about 66,000 distinct CDR3 sequences, around 95% of them singletons. Sequencing used CD8+ T cells from PBMCs. Receptor source: a human donor with multiple sclerosis.

This chain joins TRBV23-1 and TRBJ2-2, with TRBD1 matching 9 bases. TRBV23-1 is placed among ORFs of uncertain function. Trimming cost V 3 bases and J 10 bases; bases outside gene matches: 12. This CDR3 is 16 amino acids long. CDR3 sequence reads: CASSHLGQGTSAELFF. The DNA for the CDR3 is TGCGCCAGCAGTCACCTCGGACAGGGGACGTCTGCGGAGCTGTTTTTT.

The chain links TRBV6-5 to TRBJ2-6; D could derive from TRBD1 or TRBD2 (5 bases each). The germline gives CDR1 MNHEY, CDR2 SVGAGI. Trimming removed 2 bases from V and 1 base from J, with 9 bases in between. The CDR3 runs 16 residues. As DNA, the CDR3 is TGTGCCAGCAGTTACGGGGACGGGTCTGGGGCCAACGTCCTGACTTTC. The encoded protein is CASSYGDGSGANVLTF.

In this sample, this clonotype turned up a few times. This chain links TRBV20-1 with TRBJ2-1; D is perhaps TRBD2 (5 bases). The ends were cut back, 2 bases at V and 0 bases at J, with 14 bases in the middle. Germline V gene data show CDR1 as DFQATT and CDR2 as SNEGSKA (reference sequence). The CDR3 contains 16 residues. The CDR3 DNA reads TGCAGTGCTAGACCGACCTCCCGGGGCTCCTACAATGAGCAGTTCTTC. Its protein product is CSARPTSRGSYNEQFF.

This chain links TRBV2 with TRBJ2-5; D unclear. Germline CDR1 is SNHLY and CDR2 is FYNNEI. V shed 0 bases and J shed 2 bases, with 13 bases lying between them. The CDR3 has 16 amino acids. DNA of the CDR3: TGTGCCAGCAGTGAAGCGTCTGTGGCTAGTCAAGAGACCCAGTACTTC. It codes for CASSEASVASQETQYF.

The V gene is TRBV27, the J gene TRBJ2-7; 9 nucleotides align to TRBD1. From germline, CDR1 is MNHEY and CDR2 SMNVEV (reference sequence). The CDR3 is 15 amino acids. Trimming removed 0 bases from V and 4 bases from J; junction bases left unmatched: 4. The CDR3 region is CASSLSFGTGYEQYF. The CDR3 coding sequence is TGTGCCAGCAGTTTATCCTTCGGGACAGGGTACGAGCAGTACTTC.

The V and J genes are TRBV6-1 and TRBJ1-5, with 10 bases fitting TRBD1. Looked up from germline, CDR1 is MNHNS and CDR2 is SASEGT. The CDR3 is 16 residues long. The V segment lost 5 bases and the J segment 3 bases; nucleotides outside the gene matches: 7. The CDR3 DNA reads as TGTGCCAGCAGTCCCGGGACAGGGGAAAACAATCAGCCCCAGCATTTT. Its translation is CASSPGTGENNQPQHF.

The count of this clonotype is one. The rearrangement joins TRBV28 to TRBJ1-2, with D tentatively TRBD1 (5 bases). This CDR3 comprises 15 residues. Germline V gene data show CDR1 as MDHEN and CDR2 as SYDVKM. With 3 bases removed from V and 7 bases from J, the gap between germline ends came to 18 bases. This chain's CDR3 is CASSFDRDWILGYTF. The CDR3, as DNA: TGTGCCAGCAGTTTCGACCGGGACTGGATACTTGGCTACACCTTC.

This clonotype occurred once. The V and J genes are TRBV5-1 and TRBJ2-1, with 8 bases matching TRBD2. This CDR3 has 11 residues. V trimming: 3 bases; J trimming: 14 bases; junction bases outside the gene matches: 4. Germline V CDR1 and CDR2: SGHRS, YFSETQ. The CDR3 sequence: CASSSGGIEFF. CDR3 nucleotide sequence: TGCGCCAGCAGCTCGGGGGGGATCGAGTTCTTC.

This clonotype was observed once. The chain recombines TRBV6-2 or TRBV6-3 with TRBJ2-2, with 10 bases fitting TRBD2. V dropped 4 bases and J dropped 4; count of bases not matched to a gene: 3. The CDR3 loop spans 15 amino acids. Germline CDR1 is MNHEY and CDR2 is SVGEGT. The CDR3 spells CASSSLAGATGELFF. In DNA, the CDR3 is TGTGCCAGCAGTTCTCTAGCGGGAGCCACCGGGGAGCTGTTTTTT.

This chain connects TRBV28 to TRBJ1-2; D is unclear. The CDR3 runs 12 residues. CDR1 is MDHEN, CDR2 SYDVKM, per germline. Trimming stripped 6 bases from V and 5 bases from J, with 10 bases between. The CDR3 sequence: CASRTTDYGYTF. CDR3 coding DNA: TGTGCCAGCAGGACGACGGATTATGGCTACACCTTC.

CDR3 loop: CASSLFEAVNYGYTF. The DNA of the CDR3 is TGTGCCAGCAGCTTGTTCGAGGCGGTTAACTATGGCTACACCTTC. The rearrangement links TRBV13 to TRBJ1-2, with D hard to call. Trimming pared 3 bases from V and 1 base from J, leaving 12 bases between. The CDR3 spans 15 residues. Germline values: CDR1 PRHDT, CDR2 FYEKMQ (reference sequence).

The V and J genes are TRBV30 and TRBJ2-1; TRBD2 matches 9 bases. V trimming: 0 bases; J trimming: 4 bases; junction bases outside the gene matches: 4. Germline CDR1 GTSNPN, CDR2 SVGIG (reference sequence). This CDR3 has 15 residues. The CDR3 is CAWSVGTSPYNEQFF. The CDR3 region has the DNA TGTGCCTGGAGTGTAGGGACTAGCCCGTACAATGAGCAGTTCTTC.

The chain uses TRBV13 and TRBJ1-6; TRBD1 matches at 7 bases. Germline values: CDR1 PRHDT, CDR2 FYEKMQ (reference sequence). The CDR3 runs to 14 residues. Trimming removed 3 bases from V and 5 bases from J; junction bases left unmatched: 1. The CDR3 DNA sequence: TGTGCCAGCAGCTTCGGGACAGATAATTCACCCCTCCACTTT. Amino acids: CASSFGTDNSPLHF.

This chain joins TRBV5-1 and TRBJ2-7, with 12 bases fitting TRBD2. Germline trimming cut 7 bases from V and 5 bases from J; bases unmatched to any gene: 4. The CDR3 is 13 amino acids. Germline V gene lookup returns CDR1 SGHRS and CDR2 YFSETQ. CDR3: CASGLAGINEQYF. The CDR3 nucleotides read TGCGCCAGCGGACTAGCGGGAATCAACGAGCAGTACTTC.

The rearrangement links TRBV6-2 or TRBV6-3 to TRBJ2-7, with TRBD2 matching 11 bases. This CDR3 is built from 15 residues. The V gene end was trimmed by 4 bases and the J gene end by 3 bases; junction bases not matched to a gene: 5. Germline V gives CDR1 MNHEY, CDR2 SVGEGT. The DNA for the CDR3 is TGTGCCAGCAGTTCCACACTAGCGGGAGACTACGAGCAGTACTTC. Translation gives CASSSTLAGDYEQYF.

The V gene is TRBV12-3 or TRBV12-4, the J gene TRBJ1-5; 9 nucleotides agree with TRBD1. The length of the CDR3 is 13 residues. With 4 bases clipped from V and 7 bases from J, the junction kept 2 bases outside the gene matches. The DNA of the CDR3 is TGTGCCAGCAGTTGGGACAGGGTCCAGCCCCAGCATTTT. Translating gives CASSWDRVQPQHF.

The rearrangement joins TRBV4-1 to TRBJ1-1, with D uncertain. The CDR3 consists of 15 residues. Germline CDR1 reads MGHRA; CDR2 reads YSYEKL. Trimming took 0 bases from V and 0 from J, leaving 8 bases between them. The CDR3 nucleotides read TGCGCCAGCAGCCAAGAGGAATACATGAACACTGAAGCTTTCTTT. Translation: CASSQEEYMNTEAFF.

V is TRBV9 and J is TRBJ2-5, with 7 positions matching TRBD2. Germline V gene data show CDR1 as SGDLS and CDR2 as YYNGEE. V lost 0 bases, J lost 3 bases, and 8 bases stayed unmatched. The CDR3 sequence is 16 residues long. This chain's CDR3 is CASSVAGREEEETQYF. In DNA, the CDR3 is TGTGCCAGCAGCGTAGCTGGACGGGAGGAGGAAGAGACCCAGTACTTC.

In regard to this clonotype: A read error is possible here, since a much larger clone lies one base away. Here the CDR3 reads CAWIRQGGSEAFF. Here the CDR3 DNA reads TGTGCCTGGATTAGGCAGGGGGGCTCTGAAGCTTTCTTT. This chain links TRBV30 with TRBJ1-1; 7 nucleotides align to TRBD1. This CDR3 has 13 residues. The germline gives CDR1 GTSNPN, CDR2 SVGIG (reference sequence). V gave up 4 bases and J gave up 6 bases; unmatched junction bases: 8.

J is TRBJ1-1 and V is TRBV12-3 or TRBV12-4; D remains unclear. V gave up 1 base and J gave up 8 bases, with 8 bases separating them. The CDR3 runs to 12 residues. CDR3 in amino acids: CASSLDPSEAFF. The CDR3 region has the DNA TGTGCCAGCAGTTTAGATCCTTCCGAAGCTTTCTTT.